The clone carrying this T cell receptor (beta chain) was recorded once. The antigen is undetermined. The sample belongs to a study of cytomegalovirus exposure and HLA in healthy donors. Overall study: Unique TCR beta sequences numbering 120 million or so came from 150 million to 200 million T cells in an earlier analysis.

The PCR had 60 Vbeta and 13 Jbeta primers. The repertoire was sequenced with immunoSEQ multiplex PCR; TCRdb's copy has only in-frame clones and lacks some. The repertoire holds around 260,000 clones, with about four fifths as singletons. Findings and limits, study-wide: The study listed roughly 150 cytomegalovirus-associated TCR beta chains. It was reported that the classifier diagnosed cytomegalovirus status with high specificity and sensitivity in both the original and validation cohorts. Earlier results showed most TCR beta V segments being productive about 87% or about 30% of the time.

CDR3 length: 15 amino acids. The J segment lost 0 bases and the V segment lost 6 bases, leaving 6 bases of the junction unmatched. Germline V gives CDR1 SQVTM, CDR2 ANQGSEA. The chain links TRBV29-1 to TRBJ2-1, with 9 bases that match TRBD2. The TCR comes from a girl aged 2 to 10 in good health and CMV-seronegative. Specimen: PBMCs. DNA of the CDR3: TGCAGCGTCGAACTTAGCGGGAGCTCCTACAATGAGCAGTTCTTC. As protein: CSVELSGSSYNEQFF.